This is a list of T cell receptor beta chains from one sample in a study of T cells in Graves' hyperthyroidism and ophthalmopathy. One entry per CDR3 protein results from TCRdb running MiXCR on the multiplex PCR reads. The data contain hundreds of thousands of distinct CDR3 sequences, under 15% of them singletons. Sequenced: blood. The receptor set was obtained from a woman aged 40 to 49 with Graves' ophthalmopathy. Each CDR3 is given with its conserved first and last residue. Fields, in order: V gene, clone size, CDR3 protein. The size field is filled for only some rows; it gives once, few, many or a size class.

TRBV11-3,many,CASTRRGGSYGYTF
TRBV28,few,CATRGQGLGGANVLTF
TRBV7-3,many,CASSLGQGSTEAFF
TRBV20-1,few,CSARGGITYEQYF
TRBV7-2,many,CASSLWTGQETQYF
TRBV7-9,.,CASSDQRTGFYEQYF
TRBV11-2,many,CASSLDGSLYEQYF
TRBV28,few,CASSLGGGFGYGYTF
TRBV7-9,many,CASSLAEGPQHF
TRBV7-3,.,CASSFGLAGGYSYEQYF
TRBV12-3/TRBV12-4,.,CASSLVAQSSGNTIYF
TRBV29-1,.,CSVEIGITYEQYF
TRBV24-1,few,CATSDSTQQGATYEQYF
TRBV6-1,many,CASSKNRDSNQPQHF
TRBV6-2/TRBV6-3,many,CASSYSPTSGRAYEQYF
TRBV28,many,CASRATGGITYEQYF
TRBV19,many,CASSLHRDRGINYGYTF
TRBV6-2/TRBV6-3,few,CASSYGQQNQPQHF
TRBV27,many,CASRLAGSQETQYF
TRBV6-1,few,CASSDPDRGSGANVLTF
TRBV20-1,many,CSIRRALSCEQYF
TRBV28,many,CASRPGLLTGTEAFF
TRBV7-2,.,CASSSRQGVETQYF
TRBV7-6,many,CASSFSSGPSYEQYF
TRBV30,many,CAWSAGGDIQYF
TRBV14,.,CASSQDRQASTGELFF
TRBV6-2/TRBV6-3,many,CASRYTPQGGNTEAFF
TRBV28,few,CASSIDKGVSVYEQYF
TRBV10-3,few,CAISESRGGSETQYF
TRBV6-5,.,CASSYSYLGTEVLF
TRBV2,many,CASSGRANYGYTF
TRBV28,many,CASSLSQGVQPQHF
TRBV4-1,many,CASSQSQNQETQYF
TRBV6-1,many,CASTRTSGYEQYF
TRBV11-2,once,CASSTRTSGISYEQYF
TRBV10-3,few,CAITRTGGDHNEQYF
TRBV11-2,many,CASSIYGQGNYEQYF
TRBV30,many,CAWRQTVYEQYF
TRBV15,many,CATSRRGQDHQPQHF
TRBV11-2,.,CASSLAAQGGYEQYF
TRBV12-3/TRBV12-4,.,CASSNNGAQSNQPQHF
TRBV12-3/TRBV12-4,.,CASSSRQASARGYTF
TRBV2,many,CASSSEVARYEQYF
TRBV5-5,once,CASSLVSAGYYGYTF
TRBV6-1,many,CASARGGSGNTIYF